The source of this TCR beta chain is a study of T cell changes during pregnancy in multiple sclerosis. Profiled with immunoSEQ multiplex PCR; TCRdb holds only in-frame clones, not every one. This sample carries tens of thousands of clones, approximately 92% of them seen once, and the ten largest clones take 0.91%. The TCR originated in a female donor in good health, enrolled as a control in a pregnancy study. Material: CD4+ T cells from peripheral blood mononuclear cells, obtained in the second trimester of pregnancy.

The CDR3 region is CASSLNPGETQYF. CDR3 DNA sequence: TGTGCCAGCAGCTTAAACCCGGGTGAGACCCAGTACTTC. The J gene is TRBJ2-5, the V gene TRBV7-9; no firm D call. CDR3 length: 13 residues. The V end lost 2 bases, the J end lost 5 bases, and 9 bases lay between the germline ends. In germline, CDR1 is SEHNR, CDR2 FQNEAQ (reference sequence).